This TCR beta chain appears in the sequencing data of a study of human T cells and chemical hapten exposure. General study results and limits: Donors in the study had alopecia, meaning their immune response may differ from healthy people's. In comparison with controls, expanded TCRs gave rise to a significantly larger number of large CDR3 similarity clusters.

A note on this clonotype: Antigen specificity is unknown.

A single record per CDR3 protein comes from TCRdb applying MiXCR to the RACE reads. Of 110,000 to 150,000 distinct CDR3 sequences listed, 12% were seen once; the top ten hold 1.3% to 1.5%. Time point in this sample: patch test 2, 6 weeks after DPC sensitization. Indicated treatment: therapeutic diphenylcyclopropenone sensitization with weekly scalp DPC. The material sequenced was whole blood, taken in connection with sensitization to the hapten diphenylcyclopropenone (DPC). This TCR came from a woman in her 50s with alopecia areata. Some clones in this sample may be carry-over from other donors' samples.

The chain's CDR3 is CSARGRGGETEAFF. CDR3 sequence (DNA): TGCAGTGCTAGAGGTAGAGGGGGCGAGACTGAAGCTTTCTTT. The chain couples TRBV20-1 to TRBJ1-1, with 7 bases that match TRBD1. Germline V gene lookup returns CDR1 DFQATT and CDR2 SNEGSKA (reference sequence). V shed 1 base, J shed 5 bases, and the junction held 7 bases outside the gene matches. CDR3 length: 14 amino acids.